These T cell receptor beta chains were read from a single sample in a study of blood T cell repertoires in COVID-19. The repertoire was sequenced with immunoSEQ multiplex PCR; TCRdb's copy has only in-frame clones and lacks some. The sample holds around 70,000 clones, approximately 80% seen once. Sequences were obtained from peripheral blood. These receptors were collected from a man in his fifties or sixties with acute or convalescent COVID-19. The CDR3 runs from the conserved cysteine through the conserved F or W. Each record gives: V gene, J gene, clone size, D gene, CDR3 protein, CDR3 DNA. A D gene is named only where the DNA matches it firmly. The size entry is marked missing in some rows and otherwise reads once, few, many or a size class.

TRBV2	TRBJ1-1	NA	TRBD1	CATAIQDRDGTEAFF	TGTGCCACGGCAATCCAGGACAGGGATGGCACTGAAGCTTTCTTT
TRBV19	TRBJ1-1	NA	NA	CASKRESAEAFF	TGTGCCAGTAAGAGAGAGTCTGCTGAAGCTTTCTTT
TRBV6-2/TRBV6-3	TRBJ1-2	NA	TRBD1	CASSYPGTVYGYTF	TGTGCCAGCAGTTATCCCGGGACAGTTTATGGCTACACCTTC
TRBV10-3	TRBJ1-1	NA	NA	CAISEYTGQGTEAFF	TGTGCCATCAGTGAGTATACAGGGCAAGGCACTGAAGCTTTCTTT
TRBV19	TRBJ1-1	few	NA	CASSMKSGTEAFF	TGTGCCAGTAGTATGAAGAGCGGTACTGAAGCTTTCTTT
TRBV7-2	TRBJ1-2	large	NA	CASRQSASYGYTF	TGTGCCAGCCGACAATCCGCTTCCTATGGCTACACCTTC
TRBV4-1	TRBJ1-1	NA	NA	CASSQDPSRQNTEAFF	TGCGCCAGCAGCCAAGACCCATCGAGGCAGAACACTGAAGCTTTCTTT
TRBV7-2	TRBJ1-2	NA	NA	CASSLTPGTNYGYTF	TGTGCCAGCAGCTTAACCCCAGGCACTAACTATGGCTACACCTTC
TRBV9	TRBJ1-5	NA	NA	CASSEAGGNQPQHF	TGTGCCAGCAGCGAGGCAGGAGGTAATCAGCCCCAGCATTTT
TRBV20-1	TRBJ2-3	NA	NA	CSASSYLVHTQYF	TGCAGTGCTAGTTCCTACCTAGTCCATACGCAGTATTTT
TRBV10-3	TRBJ2-5	NA	TRBD2	CAISESASGETQYF	TGTGCCATCAGTGAGTCGGCTAGCGGAGAGACCCAGTACTTC
TRBV5-4	TRBJ2-6	NA	NA	CASSLTGANVLTF	TGTGCCAGCAGCTTGACAGGGGCCAACGTCCTGACTTTC
TRBV2	TRBJ1-5	NA	NA	CASRQISNQPQHF	TGTGCCAGCAGGCAGATTAGCAATCAGCCCCAGCATTTT
TRBV19	TRBJ1-1	medium-sized	NA	CASTLIGDRLNTEAFF	TGTGCCAGTACCCTTATAGGTGACAGATTGAACACTGAAGCTTTCTTT
TRBV10-3	TRBJ2-5	NA	NA	CATATIQETQYF	TGTGCCACCGCGACTATCCAAGAGACCCAGTACTTC
TRBV24-1	TRBJ2-1	NA	TRBD2	CATSDSGLAGNNEQFF	TGTGCCACCAGTGATTCAGGACTAGCGGGTAACAATGAGCAGTTCTTC
TRBV29-1	TRBJ1-2	NA	NA	CSAAERKAAGGYTF	TGCAGCGCTGCGGAGCGGAAGGCGGCGGGTGGCTACACCTTC
TRBV7-2	TRBJ1-6	NA	TRBD1	CASSSGQGNSPLHF	TGTGCCAGCAGCTCTGGACAGGGTAATTCACCCCTCCACTTT
TRBV6-5	TRBJ2-1	NA	TRBD1	CASSHRDRNSNEQFF	TGTGCCAGCAGTCACCGGGACAGAAACAGCAATGAGCAGTTCTTC
TRBV19	TRBJ1-6	few	NA	CASSMGRGGNSPLHF	TGTGCCAGTAGTATGGGAAGGGGAGGTAATTCACCCCTCCACTTT
TRBV7-2	TRBJ2-7	many	NA	CASSLVPAAYEQYF	TGTGCCAGCAGCTTAGTCCCCGCGGCCTACGAGCAGTACTTC
TRBV11-2	TRBJ2-3	NA	TRBD2	CASSNAGTSRDTQYF	TGTGCCAGCAGCAACGCCGGGACTAGCCGGGATACGCAGTATTTT
TRBV11-3	TRBJ1-2	NA	NA	CASSPGSYGYTF	TGTGCCAGCAGCCCGGGATCCTATGGCTACACCTTC
TRBV29-1	TRBJ1-2	once	NA	CSVNWGQKNGYTF	TGCAGCGTGAACTGGGGGCAGAAGAATGGCTACACCTTC
TRBV6-6	TRBJ1-1	NA	NA	CASSSQNTEAFF	TGTGCCAGCAGTTCACAGAACACTGAAGCTTTCTTT
TRBV5-5	TRBJ2-2	NA	NA	CASSEHQGNTGELFF	TGTGCCAGCAGCGAACATCAGGGGAACACCGGGGAGCTGTTTTTT
TRBV11-2	TRBJ2-3	NA	TRBD2	CASSFAGGTDTQYF	TGTGCCAGCAGCTTTGCGGGGGGTACAGATACGCAGTATTTT
TRBV11-3	TRBJ2-5	NA	TRBD2	CASSLDRLAVGETQYF	TGTGCCAGCAGCTTAGATAGACTAGCGGTGGGGGAGACCCAGTACTTC